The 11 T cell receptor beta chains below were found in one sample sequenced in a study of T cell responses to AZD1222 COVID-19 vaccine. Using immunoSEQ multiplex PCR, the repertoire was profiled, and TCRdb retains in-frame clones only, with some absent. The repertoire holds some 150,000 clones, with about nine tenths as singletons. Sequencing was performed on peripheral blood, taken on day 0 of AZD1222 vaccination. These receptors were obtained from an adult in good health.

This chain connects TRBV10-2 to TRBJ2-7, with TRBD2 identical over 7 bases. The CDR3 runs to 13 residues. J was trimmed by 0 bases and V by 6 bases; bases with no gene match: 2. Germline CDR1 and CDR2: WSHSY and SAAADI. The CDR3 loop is CASSRDYSYEQYF. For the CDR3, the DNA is TGCGCCAGCAGCCGGGACTACTCCTACGAGCAGTACTTC.

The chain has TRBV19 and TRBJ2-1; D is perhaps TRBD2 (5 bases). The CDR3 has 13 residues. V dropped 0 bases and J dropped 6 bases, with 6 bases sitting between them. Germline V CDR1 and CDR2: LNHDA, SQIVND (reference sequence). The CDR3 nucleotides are TGTGCCAGTAGTATAGAGGGGAGCAATGAGCAGTTCTTC. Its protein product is CASSIEGSNEQFF.

The CDR3 is CASSPTGGYYNEQFF. CDR3 in DNA: TGTGCCAGCTCACCAACCGGCGGGTATTACAATGAGCAGTTCTTC. The V gene is TRBV18, the J gene TRBJ2-1; possible D gene TRBD2, 5 bases. CDR1 KGHSH and CDR2 LQKENI come from the germline V gene. V was cut by 2 bases and J by 4 bases, with 12 bases left in between. The CDR3 covers 15 residues.

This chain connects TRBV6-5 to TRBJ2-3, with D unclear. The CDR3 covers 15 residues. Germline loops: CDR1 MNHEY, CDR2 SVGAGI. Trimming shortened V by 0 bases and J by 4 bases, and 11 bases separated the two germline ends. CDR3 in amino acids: CASSYSRGSADTQYF. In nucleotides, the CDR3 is TGTGCCAGCAGTTACTCGCGTGGATCCGCAGATACGCAGTATTTT.

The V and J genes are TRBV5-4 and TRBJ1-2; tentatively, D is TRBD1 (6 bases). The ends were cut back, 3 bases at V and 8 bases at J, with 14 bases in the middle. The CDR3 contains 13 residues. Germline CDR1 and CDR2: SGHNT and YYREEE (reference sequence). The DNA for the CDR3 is TGTGCCAGCAGCTGGGATGGGGGCCGAGGCTACACCTTC. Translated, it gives CASSWDGGRGYTF.

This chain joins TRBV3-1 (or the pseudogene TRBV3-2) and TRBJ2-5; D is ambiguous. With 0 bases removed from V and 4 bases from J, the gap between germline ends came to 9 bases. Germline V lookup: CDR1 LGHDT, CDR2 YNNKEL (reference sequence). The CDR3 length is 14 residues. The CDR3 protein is CASSQDASVETQYF. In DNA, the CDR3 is TGTGCCAGCAGCCAAGATGCTTCGGTAGAGACCCAGTACTTC.

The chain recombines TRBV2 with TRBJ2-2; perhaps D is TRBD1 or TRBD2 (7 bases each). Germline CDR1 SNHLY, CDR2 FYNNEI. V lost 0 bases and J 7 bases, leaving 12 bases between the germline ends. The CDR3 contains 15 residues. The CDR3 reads CASSEAPGGDGELFF. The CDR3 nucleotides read TGTGCCAGCAGTGAAGCGCCAGGGGGGGACGGGGAGCTGTTTTTT.

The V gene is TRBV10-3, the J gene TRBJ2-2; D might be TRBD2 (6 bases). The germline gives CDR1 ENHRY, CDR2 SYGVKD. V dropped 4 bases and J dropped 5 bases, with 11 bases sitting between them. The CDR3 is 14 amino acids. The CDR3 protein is CAISGRRETGELFF. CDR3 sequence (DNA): TGTGCCATCAGTGGCAGGCGGGAAACCGGGGAGCTGTTTTTT.

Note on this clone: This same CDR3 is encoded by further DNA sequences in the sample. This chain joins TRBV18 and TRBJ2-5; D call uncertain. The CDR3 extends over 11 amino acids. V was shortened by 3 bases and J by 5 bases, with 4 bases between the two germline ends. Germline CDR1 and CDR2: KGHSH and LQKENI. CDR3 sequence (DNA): TGTGCCAGCTCACCTGAGGAGACCCAGTACTTC. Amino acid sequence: CASSPEETQYF.

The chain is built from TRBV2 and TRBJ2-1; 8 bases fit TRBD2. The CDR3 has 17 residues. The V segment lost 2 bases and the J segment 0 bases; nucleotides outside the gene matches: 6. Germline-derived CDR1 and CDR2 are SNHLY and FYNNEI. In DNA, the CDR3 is TGTGCCAGCAGTGAACTTACTAGCGGTTACTCCTACAATGAGCAGTTCTTC. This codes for CASSELTSGYSYNEQFF.

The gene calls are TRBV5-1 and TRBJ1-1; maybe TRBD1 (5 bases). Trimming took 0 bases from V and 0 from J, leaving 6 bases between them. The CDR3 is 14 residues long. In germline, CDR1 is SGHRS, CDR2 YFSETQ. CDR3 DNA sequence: TGCGCCAGCAGCTTGGGGGGACTGAACACTGAAGCTTTCTTT. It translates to CASSLGGLNTEAFF. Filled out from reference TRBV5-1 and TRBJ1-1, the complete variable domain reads KAGVTQTPRYLIKTRGQQVTLSCSPISGHRSVSWYQQTPGQGLQFLFEYFSETQRNKGNFPGRFSGRQFSNSRSEMNVSTLELGDSALYLCASSLGGLNTEAFFGQGTRLTVV.